The clone carrying this T cell receptor beta chain occurred many times. The antigen is undetermined. Production of TCR beta cDNA used 400 to 650 ng total RNA together with a constant-region primer. Nested multiplex PCR, run for three rounds with slightly modified ARM-PCR, yielded TCR beta libraries. TRBV1-TRBV30 forward primers and a C-beta reverse primer were used in the first two PCR rounds, which each ran for around 10 cycles. MiXCR was run by TCRdb on the multiplex PCR reads, yielding one entry per CDR3 protein. The sample includes around 47,000 distinct CDR3 sequences, about 73% seen only once; the top ten take approximately 20%. Co-extraction of RNA and DNA was performed on about 19-33 mg of unsorted bulk tissue. Patients showed chronic HBV infection and an absence of prior treatment. The CDR3 is 15 amino acids. V shed 5 bases and J shed 0 bases, with 13 bases lying between them. CDR1 is GTSNPN and CDR2 is SVGIG in the germline V gene (reference sequence).

The sample originates from a study of tumor-infiltrating lymphocytes in primary liver carcinoma. Overall study context: The patients included men and women who were aged 30 to 69 years. Between 4.2 and 10 cm across, the tumors were all of stage T1-T3 N0M0. Study-wide results and caveats: Among top clones, only about 7-24% appeared in all five tumor regions.

The sample was liver tumor tissue from sampling region 2. As for subset: tumor region T2, inferior pole. The V call is TRBV30, the J call TRBJ2-2; D gene ambiguous. This sequence was found in a man between 35 and 55 years old with primary liver carcinoma and hepatitis B virus infection. The CDR3 DNA is TGTGCCTGGGACCCCGGGTCCACGAACACCGGGGAGCTGTTTTTT. Translated, it gives CAWDPGSTNTGELFF.